The rows below give T cell receptor beta chains drawn from one sample of a study of blood T cell repertoires in COVID-19. Profiled with immunoSEQ multiplex PCR; TCRdb holds only in-frame clones, not every one. The sample has a few hundred thousand clones, 82% seen once. Sequencing used peripheral blood. These receptors were taken from a woman aged 80 or over with COVID-19, enrolled during active disease. The CDR3 runs from the conserved cysteine through the conserved F or W. D genes are given only for firm matches. Clone size, where shown, is once, few, many, or a class for clones that have expanded.

-	TRBV7-2	TRBD2	TRBJ2-1	CASSYQAGVVYNEQFF	TGTGCCAGCAGCTATCAAGCGGGAGTGGTCTACAATGAGCAGTTCTTC
-	TRBV3-1/TRBV3-2	-	TRBJ1-6	CASSSTGYNSPLHF	TGTGCCAGCAGCAGCACAGGGTACAATTCACCCCTCCACTTT
-	TRBV6-5	-	TRBJ1-4	CASSRGVANEKLFF	TGTGCCAGCAGCCGGGGAGTAGCTAATGAAAAACTGTTTTTT
once	TRBV7-2	-	TRBJ2-1	CASSLTGNEQFF	TGTGCCAGCAGCTTAACGGGGAATGAGCAGTTCTTC
once	TRBV4-2	-	TRBJ1-5	CASSQAVGQSNQPQHF	TGTGCCAGCAGCCAAGCGGTCGGACAGAGCAATCAGCCCCAGCATTTT
-	TRBV19	TRBD1	TRBJ1-2	CASRVTGGVYGYTF	TGTGCCAGTAGGGTGACAGGGGGCGTCTATGGCTACACCTTC
-	TRBV7-2	-	TRBJ1-4	CASSLGQVNEKLFF	TGTGCCAGCAGCTTAGGACAGGTTAATGAAAAACTGTTTTTT
-	TRBV4-1	TRBD2	TRBJ2-1	CASSQDQGLPGNNEQFF	TGCGCCAGCAGCCAAGACCAGGGACTACCGGGGAACAATGAGCAGTTCTTC
-	TRBV9	TRBD1	TRBJ2-3	CASSLRQGADTQYF	TGTGCCAGCAGCTTGAGACAGGGAGCAGATACGCAGTATTTT
-	TRBV25-1	TRBD1	TRBJ2-7	CASSGTGTTYEQYF	TGTGCCAGCAGTGGGACAGGAACAACCTACGAGCAGTACTTC
-	TRBV5-1	-	TRBJ2-7	CASSLAISYEQYF	TGCGCCAGCAGCTTGGCCATCTCCTACGAGCAGTACTTC
-	TRBV11-2	TRBD1	TRBJ2-6	CASSSLDRGGPGANVLTF	TGTGCCAGCAGCTCCTTGGACAGGGGGGGCCCTGGGGCCAACGTCCTGACTTTC
-	TRBV6-5	-	TRBJ1-1	CASSYAGKRGNTEAFF	TGTGCCAGTAGTTACGCAGGAAAAAGGGGAAACACTGAAGCTTTCTTT
-	TRBV30	-	TRBJ1-3	CAWQGIAGNTIYF	TGTGCCTGGCAGGGAATTGCTGGAAACACCATATATTTT
-	TRBV5-1	-	TRBJ1-1	CASSSGQNTEAFF	TGCGCCAGCAGCTCAGGACAGAACACTGAAGCTTTCTTT
-	TRBV7-2	-	TRBJ2-7	CASTLGGGPAYEQYF	TGTGCCAGCACGCTAGGGGGGGGGCCCGCCTACGAGCAGTACTTC
-	TRBV3-1/TRBV3-2	-	TRBJ2-3	CASSLRESTDTQYF	TGTGCCAGCAGCCTCAGGGAAAGCACAGATACGCAGTATTTT
-	TRBV18	TRBD1	TRBJ1-2	CASSAGQEGGYTF	TGTGCCAGCTCAGCGGGACAGGAGGGTGGCTACACCTTC
-	TRBV5-1	-	TRBJ2-7	CASSSDPGFLYEQYF	TGCGCCAGCAGCAGCGACCCAGGGTTCCTCTACGAGCAGTACTTC
-	TRBV5-6	TRBD1	TRBJ2-7	CASSPGQGYDEQYF	TGTGCCAGCAGCCCCGGACAGGGGTACGACGAGCAGTACTTC
-	TRBV5-1	TRBD1	TRBJ2-5	CASSTSTGVVQETQYF	TGCGCCAGCAGCACCTCGACAGGGGTGGTACAAGAGACCCAGTACTTC
-	TRBV2	-	TRBJ1-5	CASKAGGSWSNQPQHF	TGTGCCAGCAAAGCGGGTGGTTCCTGGAGCAATCAGCCCCAGCATTTT